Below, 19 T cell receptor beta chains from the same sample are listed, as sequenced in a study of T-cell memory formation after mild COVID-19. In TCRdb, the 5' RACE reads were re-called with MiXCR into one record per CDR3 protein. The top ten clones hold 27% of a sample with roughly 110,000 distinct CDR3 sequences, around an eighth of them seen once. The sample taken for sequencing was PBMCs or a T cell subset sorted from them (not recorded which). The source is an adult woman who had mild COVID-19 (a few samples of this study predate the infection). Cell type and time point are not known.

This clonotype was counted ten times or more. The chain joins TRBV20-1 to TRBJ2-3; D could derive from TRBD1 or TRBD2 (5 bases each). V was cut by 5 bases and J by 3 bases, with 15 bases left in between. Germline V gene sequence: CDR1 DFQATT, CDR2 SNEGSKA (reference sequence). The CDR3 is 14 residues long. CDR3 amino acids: CSAPGPGGTDTQYF. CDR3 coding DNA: TGCAGTGCTCCGGGGCCAGGCGGGACAGATACGCAGTATTTT.

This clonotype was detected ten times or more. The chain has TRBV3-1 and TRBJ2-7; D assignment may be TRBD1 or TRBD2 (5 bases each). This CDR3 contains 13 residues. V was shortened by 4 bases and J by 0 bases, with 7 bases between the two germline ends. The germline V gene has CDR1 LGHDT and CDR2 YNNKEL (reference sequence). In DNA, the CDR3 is TGTGCCAGCAGCCCCGGGGCCTCCTACGAGCAGTACTTC. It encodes CASSPGASYEQYF.

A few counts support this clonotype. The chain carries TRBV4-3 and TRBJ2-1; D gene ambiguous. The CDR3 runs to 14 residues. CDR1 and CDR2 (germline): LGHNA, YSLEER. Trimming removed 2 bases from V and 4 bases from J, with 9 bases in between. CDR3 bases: TGCGCCAGCAGCCAAACGACTTCTTACAATGAGCAGTTCTTC. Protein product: CASSQTTSYNEQFF.

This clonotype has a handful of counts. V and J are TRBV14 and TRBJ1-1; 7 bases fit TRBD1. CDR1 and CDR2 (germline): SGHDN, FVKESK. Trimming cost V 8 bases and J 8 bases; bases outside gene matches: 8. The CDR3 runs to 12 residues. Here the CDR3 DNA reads TGTGCCAGCGGTCCCTGGACAGGAGAAGCTTTCTTT. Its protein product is CASGPWTGEAFF.

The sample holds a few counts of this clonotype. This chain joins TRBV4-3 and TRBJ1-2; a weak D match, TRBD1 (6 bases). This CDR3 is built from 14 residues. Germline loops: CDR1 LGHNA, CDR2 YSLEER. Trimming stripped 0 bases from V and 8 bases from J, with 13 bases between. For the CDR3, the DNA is TGCGCCAGCAGCCAAGATGGGGGGGCCCAAGGCTACACCTTC. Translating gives CASSQDGGAQGYTF.

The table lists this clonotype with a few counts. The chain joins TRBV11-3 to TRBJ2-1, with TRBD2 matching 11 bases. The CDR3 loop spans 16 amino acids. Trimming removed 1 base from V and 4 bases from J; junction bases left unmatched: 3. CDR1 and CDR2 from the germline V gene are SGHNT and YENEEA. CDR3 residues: CASSLVSSGRYNEQFF. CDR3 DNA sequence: TGTGCCAGCAGCTTAGTTTCTAGCGGGAGGTACAATGAGCAGTTCTTC.

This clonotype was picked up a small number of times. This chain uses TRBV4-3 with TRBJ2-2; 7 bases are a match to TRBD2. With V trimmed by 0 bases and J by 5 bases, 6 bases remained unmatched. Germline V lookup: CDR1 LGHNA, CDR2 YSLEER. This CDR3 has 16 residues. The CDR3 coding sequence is TGCGCCAGCAGCCAAGAGCGGGAGTTCCCTACCGGGGAGCTGTTTTTT. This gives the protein CASSQEREFPTGELFF.

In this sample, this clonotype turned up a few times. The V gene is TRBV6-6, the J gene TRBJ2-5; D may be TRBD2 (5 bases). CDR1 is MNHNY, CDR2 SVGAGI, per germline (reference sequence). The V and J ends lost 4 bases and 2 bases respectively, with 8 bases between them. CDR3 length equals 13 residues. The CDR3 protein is CASSWRPQETQYF. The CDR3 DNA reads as TGTGCCAGCAGTTGGAGGCCACAAGAGACCCAGTACTTC.

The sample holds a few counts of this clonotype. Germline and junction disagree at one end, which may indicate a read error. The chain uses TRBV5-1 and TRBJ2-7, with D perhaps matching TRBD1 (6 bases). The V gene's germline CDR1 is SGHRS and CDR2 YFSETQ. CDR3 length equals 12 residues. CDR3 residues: CASSLDRADLHF. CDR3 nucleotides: TGCGCCAGCAGCTTGGACAGGGCCGACTTACACTTC.

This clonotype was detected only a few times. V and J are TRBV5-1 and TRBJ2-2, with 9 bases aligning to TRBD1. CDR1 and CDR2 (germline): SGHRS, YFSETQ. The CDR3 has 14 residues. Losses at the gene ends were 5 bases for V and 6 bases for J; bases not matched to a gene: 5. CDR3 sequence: CASSTGTGSGELFF. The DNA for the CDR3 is TGCGCCAGCAGTACCGGGACAGGGTCCGGGGAGCTGTTTTTT.

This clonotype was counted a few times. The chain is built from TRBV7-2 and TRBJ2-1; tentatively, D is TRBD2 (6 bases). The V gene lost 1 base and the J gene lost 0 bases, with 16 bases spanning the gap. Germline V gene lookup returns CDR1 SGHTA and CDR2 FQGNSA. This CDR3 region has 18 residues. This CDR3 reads CASSLVWDSLSSYNEQFF. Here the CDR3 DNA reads TGTGCCAGCAGCTTAGTTTGGGACTCACTAAGCTCCTACAATGAGCAGTTCTTC.

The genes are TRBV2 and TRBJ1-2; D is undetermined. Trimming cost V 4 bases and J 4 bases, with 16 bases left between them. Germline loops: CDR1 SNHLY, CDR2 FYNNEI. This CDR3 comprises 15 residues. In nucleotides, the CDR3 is TGTGCCAGCAGTGGTACAGCGTCCTCAATCTATGGCTACACCTTC. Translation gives CASSGTASSIYGYTF.

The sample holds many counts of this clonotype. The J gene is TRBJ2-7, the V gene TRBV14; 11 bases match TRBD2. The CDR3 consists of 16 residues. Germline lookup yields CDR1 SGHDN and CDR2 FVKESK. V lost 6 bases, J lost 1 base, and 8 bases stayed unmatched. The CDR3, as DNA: TGTGCCAGCAGTCCCATTAGCGGGAGGGCTTCCTACGAGCAGTACTTC. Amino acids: CASSPISGRASYEQYF.

The CDR3 sequence is CASSLDPGGDYNEQFF. The CDR3 DNA is TGCGCCAGCAGCTTGGACCCAGGGGGAGACTACAATGAGCAGTTCTTC. V is TRBV5-1 and J is TRBJ2-1; 7 positions match TRBD1. The CDR3 has 16 amino acids. The V segment lost 0 bases and the J segment 3 bases; nucleotides outside the gene matches: 6. Germline loops: CDR1 SGHRS, CDR2 YFSETQ.

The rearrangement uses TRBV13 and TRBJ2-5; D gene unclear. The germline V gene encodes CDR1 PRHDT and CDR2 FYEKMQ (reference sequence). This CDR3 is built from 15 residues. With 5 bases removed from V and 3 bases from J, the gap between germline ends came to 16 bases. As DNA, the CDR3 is TGTGCCAGCAGCCCCAGCCGTGCTGTGAAAGAGACCCAGTACTTC. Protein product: CASSPSRAVKETQYF.

The CDR3 reads CAISDTGGVGNSPLHF. CDR3 nucleotide sequence: TGTGCCATCAGTGATACCGGAGGTGTGGGGAATTCACCCCTCCACTTT. This rearrangement joins TRBV10-3 to TRBJ1-6; unclear D gene. The CDR3 consists of 16 residues. V gave up 3 bases and J gave up 7 bases, with 16 bases separating them. Germline V lookup: CDR1 ENHRY, CDR2 SYGVKD.

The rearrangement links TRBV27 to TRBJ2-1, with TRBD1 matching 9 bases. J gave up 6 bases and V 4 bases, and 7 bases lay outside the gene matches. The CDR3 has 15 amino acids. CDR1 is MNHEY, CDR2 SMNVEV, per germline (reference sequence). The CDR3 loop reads CASSSGTGPTNEQFF. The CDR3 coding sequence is TGTGCCAGCAGTTCCGGGACAGGGCCTACCAATGAGCAGTTCTTC.

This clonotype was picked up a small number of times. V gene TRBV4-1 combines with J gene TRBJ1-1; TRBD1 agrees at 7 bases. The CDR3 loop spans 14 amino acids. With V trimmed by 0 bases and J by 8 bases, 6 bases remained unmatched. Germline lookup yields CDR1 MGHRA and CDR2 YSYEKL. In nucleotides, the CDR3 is TGCGCCAGCAGCCAAGATCTTACAGGGGAGGAAGCTTTCTTT. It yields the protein CASSQDLTGEEAFF.

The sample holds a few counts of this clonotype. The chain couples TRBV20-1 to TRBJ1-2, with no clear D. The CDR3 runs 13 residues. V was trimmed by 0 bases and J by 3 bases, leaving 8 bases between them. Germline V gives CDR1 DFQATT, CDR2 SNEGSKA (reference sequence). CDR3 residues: CSARERGHYGYTF. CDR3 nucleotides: TGCAGTGCTAGAGAGCGCGGTCACTATGGCTACACCTTC.